This paragraph covers one T cell receptor (beta chain) sequence. The entry originates in a study of cytomegalovirus exposure and HLA in healthy donors. Deletions cut 0 bases from V and 2 bases from J, with 6 bases between. Germline V gene lookup returns CDR1 SGHRS and CDR2 YFSETQ. This CDR3 comprises 14 residues. Use of 60 Vbeta and 13 Jbeta primers characterized the PCR. Some clones are missing from TCRdb's copy, which holds only in-frame ones; the method was immunoSEQ multiplex PCR. The sample has 95,000 or so clones, about 76% seen once; the top ten hold 4.9%. This TCR derives from a woman between 35 and 50 years old in good health and CMV-seronegative. The chain joins TRBV5-1 to TRBJ2-1; tentatively, D is TRBD2 (5 bases). What was sequenced was PBMCs. The CDR3 spells CASSLDGAYNEQFF. CDR3 in DNA: TGCGCCAGCAGCTTGGACGGGGCCTACAATGAGCAGTTCTTC.